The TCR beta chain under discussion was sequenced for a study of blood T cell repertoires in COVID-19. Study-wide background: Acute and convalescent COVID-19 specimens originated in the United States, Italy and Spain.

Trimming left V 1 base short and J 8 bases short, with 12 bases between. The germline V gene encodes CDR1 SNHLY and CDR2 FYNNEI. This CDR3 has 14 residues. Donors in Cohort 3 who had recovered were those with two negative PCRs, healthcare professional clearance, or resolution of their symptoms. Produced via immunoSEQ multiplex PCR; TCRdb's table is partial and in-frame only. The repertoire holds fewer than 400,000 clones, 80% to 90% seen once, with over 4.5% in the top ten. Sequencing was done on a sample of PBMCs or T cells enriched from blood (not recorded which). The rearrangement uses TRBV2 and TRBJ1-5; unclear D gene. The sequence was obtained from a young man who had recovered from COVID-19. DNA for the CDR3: TGTGCCAGCAGTGAAGAGTTGCAGGATAAGCCCCAGCATTTT. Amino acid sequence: CASSEELQDKPQHF.